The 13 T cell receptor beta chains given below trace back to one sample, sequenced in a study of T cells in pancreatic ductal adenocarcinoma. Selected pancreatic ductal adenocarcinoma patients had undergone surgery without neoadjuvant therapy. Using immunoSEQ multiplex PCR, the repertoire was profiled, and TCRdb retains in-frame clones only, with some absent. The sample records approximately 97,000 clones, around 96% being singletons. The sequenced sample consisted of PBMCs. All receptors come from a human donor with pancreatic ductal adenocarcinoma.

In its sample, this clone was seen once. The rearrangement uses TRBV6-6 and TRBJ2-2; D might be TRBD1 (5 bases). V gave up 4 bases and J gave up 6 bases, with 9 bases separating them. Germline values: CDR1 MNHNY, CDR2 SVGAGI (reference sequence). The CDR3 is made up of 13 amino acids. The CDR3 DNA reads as TGTGCCAGCAGTTCCCAGGGATCCGGGGAGCTGTTTTTT. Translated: CASSSQGSGELFF.

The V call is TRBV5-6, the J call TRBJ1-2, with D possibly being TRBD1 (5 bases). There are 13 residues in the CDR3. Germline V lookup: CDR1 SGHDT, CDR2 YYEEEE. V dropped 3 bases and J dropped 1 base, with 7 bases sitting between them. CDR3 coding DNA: TGTGCCAGCAGCTCGACAGTTAACTATGGCTACACCTTC. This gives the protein CASSSTVNYGYTF.

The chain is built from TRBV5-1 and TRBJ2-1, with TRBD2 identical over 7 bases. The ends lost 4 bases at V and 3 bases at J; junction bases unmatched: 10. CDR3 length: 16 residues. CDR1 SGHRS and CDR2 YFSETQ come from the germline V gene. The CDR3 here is CASSPLGGGDYNEQFF. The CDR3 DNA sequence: TGCGCCAGCAGCCCTCTGGGGGGAGGGGACTACAATGAGCAGTTCTTC.

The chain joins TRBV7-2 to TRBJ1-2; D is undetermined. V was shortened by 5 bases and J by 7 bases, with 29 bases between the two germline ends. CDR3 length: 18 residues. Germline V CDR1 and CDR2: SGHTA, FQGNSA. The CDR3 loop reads CASSPRREMMSGRSGYTF. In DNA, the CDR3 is TGTGCCAGCAGCCCCAGGCGGGAAATGATGTCTGGGCGGTCTGGCTACACCTTC.

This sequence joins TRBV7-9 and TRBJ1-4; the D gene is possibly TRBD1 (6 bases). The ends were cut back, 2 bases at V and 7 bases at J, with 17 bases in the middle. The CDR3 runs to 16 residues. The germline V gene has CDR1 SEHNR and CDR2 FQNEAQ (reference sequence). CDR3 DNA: TGTGCCAGCAGCTTATATCAGGGGCGAATGGGTGAAAAACTGTTTTTT. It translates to CASSLYQGRMGEKLFF. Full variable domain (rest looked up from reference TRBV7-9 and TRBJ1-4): DTGVSQNPRHKITKRGQNVTFRCDPISEHNRLYWYRQTLGQGPEFLTYFQNEAQLEKSRLLSDRFSAERPKGSFSTLEIQRTEQGDSAMYLCASSLYQGRMGEKLFFGSGTQLSVL.

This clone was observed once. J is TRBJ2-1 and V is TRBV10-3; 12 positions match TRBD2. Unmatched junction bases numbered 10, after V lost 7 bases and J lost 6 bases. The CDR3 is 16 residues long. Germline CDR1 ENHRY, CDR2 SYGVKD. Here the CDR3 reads CAINRLAGGPANEQFF. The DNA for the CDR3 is TGTGCCATCAACCGTCTAGCGGGAGGGCCAGCCAATGAGCAGTTCTTC.

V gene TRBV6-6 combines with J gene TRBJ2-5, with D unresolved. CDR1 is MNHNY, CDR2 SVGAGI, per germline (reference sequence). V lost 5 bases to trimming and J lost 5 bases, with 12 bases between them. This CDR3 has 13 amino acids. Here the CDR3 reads CASSEVPAETQYF. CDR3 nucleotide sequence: TGTGCCAGCAGTGAGGTCCCGGCGGAGACCCAGTACTTC.

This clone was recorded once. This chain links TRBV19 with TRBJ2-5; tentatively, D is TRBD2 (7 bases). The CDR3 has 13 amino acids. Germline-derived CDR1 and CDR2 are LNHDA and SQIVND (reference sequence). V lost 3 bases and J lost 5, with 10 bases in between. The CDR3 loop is CASSIGRGETQYF. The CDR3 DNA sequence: TGTGCCAGTAGTATTGGGAGGGGGGAGACCCAGTACTTC.

CDR3 bases: TGCGCCAGCAGCGAAGTTCCGGGACAGTTAACCTACGAGCAGTACTTC. It encodes CASSEVPGQLTYEQYF. This chain joins TRBV5-1 and TRBJ2-7; 7 bases are a match to TRBD1. The CDR3 is made up of 16 amino acids. J gave up 2 bases and V 4 bases, and 12 bases lay outside the gene matches. Germline V gives CDR1 SGHRS, CDR2 YFSETQ.

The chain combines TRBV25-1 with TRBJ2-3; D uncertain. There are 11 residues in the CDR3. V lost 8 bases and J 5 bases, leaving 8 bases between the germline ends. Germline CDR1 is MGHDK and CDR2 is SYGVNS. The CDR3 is CASGPGDTQYF. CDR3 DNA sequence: TGTGCCAGCGGCCCGGGAGATACGCAGTATTTT.

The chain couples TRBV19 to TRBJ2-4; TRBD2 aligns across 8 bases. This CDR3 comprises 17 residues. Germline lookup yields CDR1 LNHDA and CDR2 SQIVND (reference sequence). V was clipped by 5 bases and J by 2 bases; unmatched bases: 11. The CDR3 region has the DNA TGTGCCAGTAGTGAACAAGCGGGAGCAGGGTCCAAAAACATTCAGTACTTC. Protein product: CASSEQAGAGSKNIQYF.

The CDR3 protein is CASSQQGTGELFF. The CDR3 DNA reads as TGTGCCAGCAGTCAACAGGGCACCGGGGAGCTGTTTTTT. The V and J genes are TRBV28 and TRBJ2-2, with D perhaps matching TRBD1 (6 bases). The CDR3 is 13 residues long. Germline CDR1 is MDHEN and CDR2 is SYDVKM. V was shortened by 5 bases and J by 4 bases, with 8 bases between the two germline ends.

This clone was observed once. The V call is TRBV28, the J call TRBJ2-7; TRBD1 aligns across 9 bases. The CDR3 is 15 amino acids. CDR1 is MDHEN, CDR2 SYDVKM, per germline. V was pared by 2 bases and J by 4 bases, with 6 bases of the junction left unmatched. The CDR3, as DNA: TGTGCCAGCAGTTTAGACGGACAGGGGACGTACGAGCAGTACTTC. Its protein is CASSLDGQGTYEQYF.